The next 7 T cell receptor beta chains were all read from a single sample in a study of T cells in Graves' hyperthyroidism and ophthalmopathy. Amplified TCR beta CDR3 regions came from RNA transcripts. Primed by the HTBI set, a first-round RT-PCR was run on the TCR CDR3. TCRdb recomputed calls from the multiplex PCR reads with MiXCR, one row per CDR3 protein. Of about 610,000 distinct CDR3 sequences detected, roughly 16% appear once; the ten largest clones hold roughly 3.4%. Sample: blood. The receptors here all came from a woman aged 40 to 49 with Graves' ophthalmopathy.

This clonotype was picked up many times. The chain links TRBV7-6 to TRBJ2-1; TRBD2 matches at 7 bases. The CDR3 loop spans 16 amino acids. V lost 1 base to trimming and J lost 0 bases; unmatched junction nucleotides: 3. Germline-derived CDR1 and CDR2 are SGHVS and FNYEAQ. The CDR3 region has the DNA TGTGCCAGCAGCTTAGTTAGCGGGCCCTCCTACAATGAGCAGTTCTTC. Translated, it gives CASSLVSGPSYNEQFF.

The rearrangement uses TRBV6-2 or TRBV6-3 and TRBJ2-3; D remains unclear. The CDR3 is 13 amino acids. V shed 7 bases and J shed 1 base, with 9 bases lying between them. Germline V gene sequence: CDR1 MNHEY, CDR2 SVGEGT. CDR3 in amino acids: CASNAAGTDTQYF. CDR3 nucleotide sequence: TGTGCCAGCAATGCTGCCGGCACAGATACGCAGTATTTT.

The chain couples TRBV10-2 to TRBJ2-7; 8 nucleotides align to TRBD1. This CDR3 region has 14 residues. V trimming: 2 bases; J trimming: 4 bases; junction bases outside the gene matches: 4. From germline, CDR1 is WSHSY and CDR2 SAAADI. The CDR3 DNA reads as TGCGCCAGCAGTGAGGCCAGGGGGCGGTACGAGCAGTACTTC. Residues: CASSEARGRYEQYF.

The V gene is TRBV10-2, the J gene TRBJ2-5; no clear D. V was shortened by 1 base and J by 2 bases, with 14 bases between the two germline ends. This CDR3 has 16 residues. Germline V gene sequence: CDR1 WSHSY, CDR2 SAAADI. CDR3 sequence: CASSEWKTGSQETQYF. The CDR3 DNA sequence: TGCGCCAGCAGTGAGTGGAAGACTGGATCACAAGAGACCCAGTACTTC.

This clonotype showed up many times. CDR3 nucleotides: TGCGCCAGCCGCATAGGCTTTAACACTGAAGCTTTCTTT. It translates to CASRIGFNTEAFF. The J gene is TRBJ1-1, the V gene TRBV5-1; D is uncertain. V was pared by 7 bases and J by 2 bases, with 12 bases between. Germline V lookup: CDR1 SGHRS, CDR2 YFSETQ. This CDR3 comprises 13 residues.

This clonotype was counted between two and nine times. The chain is built from TRBV6-2 or TRBV6-3 and TRBJ2-3, with D perhaps given as TRBD1 or TRBD2 (6 bases each). Trimming removed 2 bases at V and 4 bases at J, with 10 bases between. The CDR3 spans 14 residues. Germline CDR1 is MNHEY and CDR2 is SVGEGT. This chain's CDR3 is CASSYGGPPDTQYF. The CDR3 DNA sequence: TGTGCCAGCAGTTACGGGGGGCCCCCAGATACGCAGTATTTT.

A remark on this clonotype: This likely comes from a read error, as the CDR3 has no conserved phenylalanine or tryptophan at its end. The chain joins TRBV6-1 to TRBJ2-2; weak D call: TRBD2 (6 bases). Trimming pared 7 bases from V and 2 bases from J, leaving 11 bases between. Looked up from germline, CDR1 is MNHNS and CDR2 is SASEGT. This CDR3 spans 14 amino acids. This chain's CDR3 is CASKGGVNTGELFL. Here the CDR3 DNA reads TGTGCCAGCAAGGGCGGGGTTAACACCGGGGAGCTGTTTCTT.